The entry that follows covers one T cell receptor (beta chain) sequence. This clonotype has at least ten counts. Its antigen specificity is not known. No base-level quality is on record; no much larger clone is a single base apart. These data are taken from a study of T cells in Graves' hyperthyroidism and ophthalmopathy (dated by TCRdb to about 2019). For the wider study: Peripheral blood was sampled at the time of initial diagnosis, prior to any treatment. A discovery cohort of about a hundred patients, approximately 45 with Graves' ophthalmopathy and 55 to 65 with stable Graves' hyperthyroidism, was used to find distinguishing TCR V-J signatures. Whether ophthalmopathy could be predicted prospectively was tested in an independent validation cohort made up of approximately 19 hyperthyroidism patients plus 17 patients who later progressed to ophthalmopathy. The 75 to 100 discovery patients were randomly divided into training and test sets at a 7:3 ratio. In several Graves' hyperthyroidism patients, the study also compared T-cell repertoires from thyroid tissue with T-cell repertoires from blood. Once sampling was done, hyperthyroidism patients were given methimazole at a starting dose of 30 mg daily, whereas ophthalmopathy patients were given high-dose intravenous methylprednisolone. TCR Vbeta CDR3 sequencing of 130 to 150 peripheral blood samples (fewer than 45 ophthalmopathy, about 80 hyperthyroidism and some 17 progressor patients) is reported in the paper. Beyond this particular receptor, the publication reports: Ophthalmopathy was separated from stable hyperthyroidism by a 13 V-J signature model, with about 88% sensitivity and about 81% specificity obtained in cross-validation and 80%/75% obtained in testing. Sample size was not statistically predetermined, and blinding of investigators to group allocation was not performed. Most expanded thyroid clonotypes (frequency above 0.001) were also detected in blood, suggesting blood repertoires may reflect thyroid immune responses. In validation, the model predicted progression to ophthalmopathy with 60% to 71% sensitivity and about 72% specificity, a median of about 6 months before onset.

Moderately to severely active disease, a Clinical Activity Score of at least 3, a NOSPECS grade of at least 4, and a duration under 3 months were present in ophthalmopathy patients. Exclusion was applied to patients with uncontrolled infections, other autoimmune diseases, pregnancy or lactation. Diagnoses were established on the basis of clinical symptoms, serum thyroxine and TRAb, thyroid ultrasound, and orbital computed tomography. PBMCs were isolated from about 10 ml of fresh peripheral blood by Ficoll-Paque density gradient centrifugation. Total RNA was extracted using Trizol reagent, and RNA quality was assessed on an Agilent 2100 Bioanalyzer. The TCR beta CDR3 regions were amplified from the RNA transcripts. The first round of RT-PCR for the TCR CDR3 was performed with the HTBI primer set and the Qiagen OneStep RT-PCR kit. A second multiplex PCR round built the libraries, followed by size selection and purification. Paired-end sequencing of the libraries was performed with 100 bp reads on an Illumina HiSeq2000. The source study handled its data this way. SOAPnuke was used to process the raw data, throwing out any read that contained adapters or uncalled bases, had a mean Phred below 15, or lacked an exact constant-primer or identifier match. COPE v1.2.5 was used to merge high-quality paired reads, and clonotypes were defined as unique nucleotide sequences. Clonotypes were aligned to IMGT TRBV, TRBD and TRBJ reference segments using MiTCR v1.1. The analysis included only V-J combinations with a frequency above 0.0001, which together covered 99% to 99.2% of the repertoires. The TCS score was defined as F50 (clonal expansion) divided by E x V (chaos), with BLOSUM62-based TCRdist calculated between CDR3 peptides within each V-J. Welch's t-statistics and random forest reduced 450 to 600 V-J features to 10 to 15, which were used in a naive Bayes classifier (R e1071). TCRdb trimmed public reads at Q25 via fastp, called clones via MiXCR and kept in-frame beta chains. Entries are consolidated by CDR3 protein sequence, retaining the most common genes and DNA. The V and J calls were not made by the authors but by TCRdb's processing. For this sample there are approximately 400,000 distinct CDR3 sequences; 15% to 20% appear just once. The biggest ten clones account for 40% of the sample.

CDR1 SGHRS and CDR2 YFSETQ are derived from the germline V gene. The CDR3 runs 15 residues from the cysteine to the phenylalanine. Only CDR3 DNA is held: 45 bases, read in frame from base 1. Relative to germline, V is 0 bases shorter and J is 1 base shorter, with 10 bases between their ends. The rearranged chain carries TRBV5-1 and TRBJ1-1; no D gene call is confident. The sequenced sample consisted of blood. This clonotype originated in a man aged 18-30 years with Graves' ophthalmopathy. The base sequence is TGCGCCAGCAGCTTGGCCTACGGTCCGAACACTGAAGCTTTCTTT. Its product reads: CASSLAYGPNTEAFF.